Listed here are 24 T cell receptor beta chains from one sample, sequenced in a study of tumor-infiltrating lymphocytes in primary liver carcinoma. With a constant-region primer, TCR beta cDNA was made from around 520 ng of total RNA. For TCR beta, libraries were produced by three nested multiplex PCR rounds using slightly modified ARM-PCR. Running about 11 cycles apiece, the first two PCR rounds relied on TRBV1-TRBV30 forward primers together with a C-beta reverse primer. TCRdb itself ran the multiplex PCR reads through MiXCR, one entry per CDR3 protein. Among tens of thousands of distinct CDR3 sequences, 75% were seen once, and the ten largest hold around 40%. Starting material for RNA and DNA co-extraction consisted of roughly 17-31 mg of unsorted bulk tissue. Sequenced input: tumor-adjacent normal liver tissue. All receptors derive from a man between 35 and 55 years old with primary liver carcinoma and hepatitis B virus infection.

As concerns this clonotype: A clone one base away is much larger, so this may be a read error. The chain carries TRBV11-2 and TRBJ1-4; D is unclear. Germline assignment: CDR1 SGHAT and CDR2 FQNNGV. This CDR3 is 13 amino acids long. CDR3 sequence: CVSSLAANEKLFF. CDR3 coding DNA: TGTGTCAGCAGCTTAGCCGCTAATGAAAAACTGTTTTTT.

The rearrangement joins TRBV14 to TRBJ1-2; 7 bases fit TRBD1. The CDR3 contains 14 residues. Germline assignment: CDR1 SGHDN and CDR2 FVKESK. V trimming: 10 bases; J trimming: 3 bases; junction bases outside the gene matches: 11. As DNA, the CDR3 is TGTGCCAACGGCCCGCGACAGGGCTACTATGGCTACACCTTC. It specifies CANGPRQGYYGYTF.

This clonotype was seen once. The junction differs from germline at one of its ends, possibly a read error. V and J are TRBV28 and TRBJ2-1; 7 nucleotides align to TRBD2. The CDR3 totals 14 residues. Per the germline V gene, CDR1 is MDHEN and CDR2 is SYDVKM. The CDR3 DNA follows: TGTGCCAGCCTATCCGCGGGGCTAGCGGAAGTTTTAATCTTC. Translating gives CASLSAGLAEVLIF. Together with reference TRBV28 and TRBJ2-1, the CDR3 gives the full variable domain: DVKVTQSSRYLVKRTGEKVFLECVQDMDHENMFWYRQDPGLGLRLIYFSYDVKMKEKGDIPEGYSVSREKKERFSLILESASTNQTSMYLCASLSAGLAEVLIFGPGTRLTVL.

This clonotype was observed many times. The chain combines TRBV28 with TRBJ2-4; TRBD1 agrees at 7 bases. Trimming cost V 6 bases and J 7 bases; bases outside gene matches: 12. Germline values: CDR1 MDHEN, CDR2 SYDVKM. The length of the CDR3 is 15 residues. This CDR3 is CASRPGQAIGNIQYF. The CDR3 nucleotides are TGTGCCAGCAGACCAGGACAGGCTATAGGGAACATTCAGTACTTC.

For this clonotype: In this CDR3 the conserved last residue, phenylalanine or tryptophan, is missing, so a read error is likely. The DNA is omitted, as the CDR3 cannot be located on it reliably, and the CDR3 follows TCRdb's listing. The V call is TRBV5-5, the J call TRBJ1-3; TRBD1 is taken as the D call from the table, unchecked against the DNA. The CDR3 sequence runs 17 residues, both termini included. Looked up from germline, CDR1 is SGHKS and CDR2 is YYEKEE (reference sequence). CDR3: CASSVGTDLFSGNTINS.

This clonotype occurred once. Just one base apart from a much larger clone, this may be a read error. The rearrangement joins TRBV2 to TRBJ2-7, with D perhaps TRBD1 (6 bases). This CDR3 spans 11 amino acids. Germline V gene lookup returns CDR1 SNHLY and CDR2 FYNNEI. CDR3 sequence (DNA): TGTGCCAGCTGTGATAGGGGGGAGCAGTACTTC. It encodes CASCDRGEQYF.

This clonotype was seen repeatedly, ten times or more. The genes are TRBV20-1 and TRBJ2-2; 10 bases align to TRBD2. V gave up 6 bases and J gave up 2 bases; unmatched junction bases: 6. Germline CDR1 is DFQATT and CDR2 is SNEGSKA (reference sequence). The CDR3 contains 15 residues. For the CDR3, the DNA is TGCAGTGCCCAACTAGCGGGACCAAACACCGGGGAGCTGTTTTTT. It specifies CSAQLAGPNTGELFF.

Notes on this clonotype: A much more abundant neighbour one base away suggests this may be a read error. The chain combines TRBV10-2 with TRBJ2-7; TRBD2 matches 8 bases. The CDR3 covers 14 residues. Trimming cost V 5 bases and J 3 bases; bases outside gene matches: 6. Germline V gene lookup returns CDR1 WSHSY and CDR2 SAAADI. The CDR3 reads CASSMSGLGYEQYF. For the CDR3, the DNA is TGCGCCAGCAGTATGTCGGGACTAGGCTACGAGCAGTACTTC.

Regarding this clonotype: One end of the junction does not line up with germline, which may come from a read error. The V and J genes are TRBV11-2 and TRBJ2-5, with 7 bases aligning to TRBD2. Germline assignment: CDR1 SGHAT and CDR2 FQNNGV. The CDR3 runs to 14 residues. CDR3 in amino acids: CASSLESSRTRDYF. CDR3 in DNA: TGCGCCAGCAGTTTAGAGTCTAGCAGGACTAGAGACTACTTC.

The sample holds many counts of this clonotype. The chain recombines TRBV5-1 with TRBJ2-7, with D unclear. Germline V CDR1 and CDR2: SGHRS, YFSETQ. V lost 0 bases, J lost 2 bases, and 9 bases lay in between. The CDR3 runs 14 residues. CDR3 nucleotides: TGCGCCAGCAGCTTGGAGGGCAGAGCCTACGAGCAGTACTTC. Protein: CASSLEGRAYEQYF.

As concerns this clonotype: The final CDR3 position lacks the conserved phenylalanine or tryptophan, pointing to a likely read error. The gene calls are TRBV4-1 and TRBJ1-1, with a possible D match to TRBD1 (6 bases). V was trimmed by 4 bases and J by 2 bases, leaving 14 bases between them. This CDR3 is 15 amino acids long. Germline V gene data show CDR1 as MGHRA and CDR2 as YSYEKL. The CDR3 loop reads CASSPSWGHNTEAFY. The CDR3 nucleotides read TGCGCCAGCAGCCCATCCTGGGGACATAACACTGAAGCTTTCTAT.

This clonotype was counted many times. The V call is TRBV28, the J call TRBJ2-7; D not resolved. V shed 6 bases and J shed 2 bases, with 23 bases lying between them. CDR1 MDHEN and CDR2 SYDVKM come from the germline V gene. The CDR3 is 17 residues long. As DNA, the CDR3 is TGTGCCAGCAGCTCCTCAGAACGATCCCTCACGGCCTACGAGCAGTACTTC. Encoded protein: CASSSSERSLTAYEQYF.

Concerning this clonotype itself: One junction end disagrees with the germline gene, perhaps due to a read error. V and J are TRBV4-3 and TRBJ2-7, with D uncertain. Germline lookup yields CDR1 LGHNA and CDR2 YSLEER. This CDR3 is built from 13 residues. CDR3 sequence reads: CAGSQAVSYKQYF. In DNA, the CDR3 is TGCGCCGGCAGCCAGGCAGTTTCCTACAAGCAGTACTTC.

As to this clonotype: A junction end diverges from the germline sequence, so it may reflect a read error. This rearrangement joins TRBV11-1 to TRBJ2-4, with 7 bases matching TRBD2. CDR1 is SGHAT and CDR2 is FQDESV in the germline V gene (reference sequence). CDR3 size: 17 residues. The CDR3 sequence is CANSFPGTSVTKNIQYF. The CDR3 DNA is TGTGCCAACAGCTTTCCCGGTACTAGCGTGACCAAAAACATTCAGTACTTC.

Turning to this clonotype: One junction end disagrees with the germline gene, perhaps due to a read error. The chain carries TRBV11-1 and TRBJ2-7, with D possibly being TRBD2 (5 bases). This CDR3 is built from 11 residues. Germline CDR1 reads SGHAT; CDR2 reads FQDESV (reference sequence). The CDR3 DNA is TGTGCCGGCAGCTTAGACTACGAGTATTACTTC. This translates into CAGSLDYEYYF.

This clonotype was seen once. The junction does not match germline at one end; this may be a read error. The genes are TRBV6-2 or TRBV6-3 and TRBJ2-1, with D hard to call. CDR1 is MNHEY and CDR2 is SVGEGT in the germline V gene. There are 14 residues in the CDR3. The CDR3 is CANSVDGSCNEQFF. CDR3 DNA: TGTGCCAACTCGGTGGACGGGTCCTGCAATGAGCAGTTCTTC.

As regards this clonotype: This CDR3 is missing its conserved last phenylalanine or tryptophan, likely due to a read error. The chain recombines TRBV6-5 with TRBJ2-3; the match to TRBD1 covers 11 bases. The CDR3 length is 17 residues. Germline V CDR1 and CDR2: MNHEY, SVGAGI. The CDR3 nucleotides read TGTGCCATCAGTCCCGAGACGCCGGGACAGGGGGGGGATACGCAGTATTCT. It is translated as CAISPETPGQGGDTQYS.

Concerning this clonotype: The junction and the germline gene differ at one end; a read error may be behind it. The V and J genes are TRBV28 and TRBJ1-5; perhaps TRBD1 as D (6 bases). In germline, CDR1 is MDHEN, CDR2 SYDVKM. The CDR3 covers 14 residues. CDR3 protein: CVSSLQGEGQPRHF. CDR3 nucleotide sequence: TGTGTCAGCAGCCTACAGGGAGAGGGTCAGCCCCGGCATTTT.

The CDR3 DNA follows: TGTGCCAGTAGCCTCGTTGACTACGAGCAGTACTTC. Encoded protein: CASSLVDYEQYF. This chain joins TRBV7-9 and TRBJ2-7; D is uncertain. In germline, CDR1 is SEHNR, CDR2 FQNEAQ (reference sequence). CDR3 length: 12 amino acids. V was shortened by 9 bases and J by 3 bases, with 12 bases between the two germline ends. The full variable domain, rest sourced from reference TRBV7-9 and TRBJ2-7, is DTGVSQNPRHKITKRGQNVTFRCDPISEHNRLYWYRQTLGQGPEFLTYFQNEAQLEKSRLLSDRFSAERPKGSFSTLEIQRTEQGDSAMYLCASSLVDYEQYFGPGTRLTVT.

Details on this clonotype: Its ends do not fully match the called genes, so a read error is possible. This chain uses TRBV29-1 with TRBJ2-7, with D possibly being TRBD2 (6 bases). The CDR3 runs to 13 residues. CDR1 and CDR2 (germline): SQVTM, ANQGSEA. The CDR3 loop is CGVESTLGGGEYF. Written as DNA, the CDR3 is TGCGGCGTTGAGAGCACCCTCGGAGGAGGGGAGTACTTC.

As regards this clonotype: The conserved phenylalanine or tryptophan normally closing the CDR3 is absent here, so this likely arose from a read error. The chain recombines TRBV6-4 with TRBJ2-3; TRBD2 matches 14 bases. With V trimmed by 6 bases and J by 3 bases, 8 bases remained unmatched. This CDR3 region has 17 residues. Germline CDR1 MRHNA, CDR2 SNTAGT. Here the CDR3 DNA reads TGTGCCAGCAGCCCCGGGACTAGCGGGAGCCATACAGATACGCAGTATTAT. Protein product: CASSPGTSGSHTDTQYY.

With respect to this clonotype: The missing conserved phenylalanine or tryptophan at the end of this CDR3 makes a read error likely. The DNA is left out, because the CDR3 cannot be placed on it with certainty; the CDR3 is given as TCRdb lists it. The J gene is TRBJ2-6, the V gene TRBV7-9. The CDR3 is 15 amino acids long, termini counted. CDR1 is SEHNR and CDR2 is FQNEAQ in the germline V gene (reference sequence). CDR3 amino acids: CASSATESGANVLIS.

The V and J genes are TRBV6-1 and TRBJ2-2; 8 nucleotides agree with TRBD1. CDR1 is MNHNS and CDR2 is SASEGT in the germline V gene. The CDR3 loop spans 16 amino acids. V shed 3 bases, J shed 6 bases, and the junction held 9 bases outside the gene matches. CDR3 nucleotides: TGTGCCAGCAGTGACTTCGGACAGGGCGACTCCGGGGAGCTGTTTTTT. It yields the protein CASSDFGQGDSGELFF.

This clonotype occurred many times. The rearrangement uses TRBV20-1 and TRBJ2-1; D is uncertain. The CDR3 loop spans 14 amino acids. The germline V and J ends were trimmed by 3 bases and 6 bases, with 15 bases remaining between them. The V gene's germline CDR1 is DFQATT and CDR2 SNEGSKA (reference sequence). The CDR3 loop reads CSASAMTGRNEQFF. DNA of the CDR3: TGCAGTGCTAGCGCGATGACTGGACGCAATGAGCAGTTCTTC.